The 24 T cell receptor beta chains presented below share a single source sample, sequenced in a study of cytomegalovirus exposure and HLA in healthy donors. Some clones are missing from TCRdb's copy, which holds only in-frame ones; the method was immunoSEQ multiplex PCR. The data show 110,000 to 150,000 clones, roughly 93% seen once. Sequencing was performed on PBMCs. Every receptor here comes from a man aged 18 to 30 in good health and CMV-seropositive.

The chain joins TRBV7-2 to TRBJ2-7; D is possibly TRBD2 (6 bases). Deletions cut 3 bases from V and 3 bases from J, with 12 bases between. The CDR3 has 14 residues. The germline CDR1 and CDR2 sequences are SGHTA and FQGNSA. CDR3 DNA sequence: TGTGCCAGCAGCTTGGACCCGACTAGCTACGAGCAGTACTTC. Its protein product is CASSLDPTSYEQYF.

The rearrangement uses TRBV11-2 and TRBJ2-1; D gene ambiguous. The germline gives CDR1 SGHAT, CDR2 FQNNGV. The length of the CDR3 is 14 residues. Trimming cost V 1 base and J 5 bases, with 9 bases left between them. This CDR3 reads CASSLVSADNEQFF. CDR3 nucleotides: TGTGCCAGCAGCTTAGTGTCCGCGGACAATGAGCAGTTCTTC. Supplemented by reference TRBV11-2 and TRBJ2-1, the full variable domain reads EAGVAQSPRYKIIEKRQSVAFWCNPISGHATLYWYQQILGQGPKLLIQFQNNGVVDDSQLPKDRFSAERLKGVDSTLKIQPAKLEDSAVYLCASSLVSADNEQFFGPGTRLTVL.

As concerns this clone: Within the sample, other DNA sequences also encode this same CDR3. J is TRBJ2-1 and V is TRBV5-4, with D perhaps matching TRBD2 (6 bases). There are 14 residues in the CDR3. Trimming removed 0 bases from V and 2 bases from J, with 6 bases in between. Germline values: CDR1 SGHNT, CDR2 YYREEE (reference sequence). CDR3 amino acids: CASSLAGAYNEQFF. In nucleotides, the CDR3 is TGTGCCAGCAGCTTGGCGGGAGCCTACAATGAGCAGTTCTTC.

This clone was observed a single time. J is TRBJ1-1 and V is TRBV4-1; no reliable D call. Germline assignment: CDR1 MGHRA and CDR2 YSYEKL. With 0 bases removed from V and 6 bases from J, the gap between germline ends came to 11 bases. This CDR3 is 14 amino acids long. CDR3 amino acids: CASSQESMQAEAFF. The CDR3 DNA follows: TGCGCCAGCAGCCAAGAATCCATGCAGGCTGAAGCTTTCTTT.

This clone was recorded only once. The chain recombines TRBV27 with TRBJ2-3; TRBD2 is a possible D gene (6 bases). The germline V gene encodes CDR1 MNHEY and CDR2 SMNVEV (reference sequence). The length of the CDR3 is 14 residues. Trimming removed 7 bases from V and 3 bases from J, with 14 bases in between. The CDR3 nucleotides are TGTGCCAGCAATCTGGGGGGTAGTACAGATACGCAGTATTTT. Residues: CASNLGGSTDTQYF.

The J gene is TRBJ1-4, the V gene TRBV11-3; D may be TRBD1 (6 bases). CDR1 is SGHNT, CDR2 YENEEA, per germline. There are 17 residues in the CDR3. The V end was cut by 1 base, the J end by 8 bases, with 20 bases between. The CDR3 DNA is TGTGCCAGCAGCTTAGCCGGGACAATTGGGCGATCGGAAAAACTGTTTTTT. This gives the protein CASSLAGTIGRSEKLFF.

The CDR3 DNA follows: TGTGCCAGCAGTTACTCGTCGGTCCACGAGCAGTACTTC. The encoded protein is CASSYSSVHEQYF. The chain recombines TRBV6-5 with TRBJ2-7; D gene ambiguous. With 0 bases removed from V and 5 bases from J, the gap between germline ends came to 8 bases. The CDR3 has 13 residues. The germline CDR1 and CDR2 sequences are MNHEY and SVGAGI.

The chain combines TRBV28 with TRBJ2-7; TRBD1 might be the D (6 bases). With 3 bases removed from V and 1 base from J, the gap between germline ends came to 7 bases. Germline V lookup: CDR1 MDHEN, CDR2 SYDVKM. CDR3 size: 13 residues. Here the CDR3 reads CASSFGTSYEQYF. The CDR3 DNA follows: TGTGCCAGCAGTTTCGGGACATCCTACGAGCAGTACTTC.

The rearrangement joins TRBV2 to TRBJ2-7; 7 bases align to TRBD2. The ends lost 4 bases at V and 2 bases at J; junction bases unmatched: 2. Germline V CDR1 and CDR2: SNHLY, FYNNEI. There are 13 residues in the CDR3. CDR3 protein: CASSGDYTYEQYF. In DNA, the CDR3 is TGTGCCAGCAGTGGGGACTACACCTACGAGCAGTACTTC.

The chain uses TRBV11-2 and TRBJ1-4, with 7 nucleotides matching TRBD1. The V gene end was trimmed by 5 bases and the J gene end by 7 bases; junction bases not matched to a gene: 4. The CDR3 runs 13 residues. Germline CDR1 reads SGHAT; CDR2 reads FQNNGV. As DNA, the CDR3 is TGTGCCAGCAGCCAGAACAGGGGTGAAAAACTGTTTTTT. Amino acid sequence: CASSQNRGEKLFF.

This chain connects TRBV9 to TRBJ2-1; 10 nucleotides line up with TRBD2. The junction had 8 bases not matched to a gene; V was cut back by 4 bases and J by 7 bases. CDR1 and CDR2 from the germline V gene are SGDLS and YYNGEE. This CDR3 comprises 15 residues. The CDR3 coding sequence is TGTGCCAGCAGCCCCCATCCGACTAGCGGGAATGAGCAGTTCTTC. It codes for CASSPHPTSGNEQFF.

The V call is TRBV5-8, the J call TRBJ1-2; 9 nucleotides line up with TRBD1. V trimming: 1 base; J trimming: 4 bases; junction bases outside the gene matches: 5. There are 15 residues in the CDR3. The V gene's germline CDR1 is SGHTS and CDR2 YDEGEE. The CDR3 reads CASSLRGQGFYGYTF. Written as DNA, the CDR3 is TGTGCCAGCAGCTTGAGGGGACAGGGATTCTATGGCTACACCTTC.

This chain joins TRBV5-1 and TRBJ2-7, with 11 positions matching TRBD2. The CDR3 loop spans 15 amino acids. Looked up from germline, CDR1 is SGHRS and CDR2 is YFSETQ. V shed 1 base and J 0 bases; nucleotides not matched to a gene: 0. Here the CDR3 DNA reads TGCGCCAGCAGCTTGACTAGCGGGAGCTCCTACGAGCAGTACTTC. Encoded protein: CASSLTSGSSYEQYF.

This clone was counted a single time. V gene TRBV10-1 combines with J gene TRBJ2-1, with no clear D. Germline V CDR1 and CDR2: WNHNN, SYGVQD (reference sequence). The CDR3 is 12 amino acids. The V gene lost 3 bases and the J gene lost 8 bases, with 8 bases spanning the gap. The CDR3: CASSDPGDEQFF. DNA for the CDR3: TGCGCCAGCAGTGACCCAGGCGATGAGCAGTTCTTC.

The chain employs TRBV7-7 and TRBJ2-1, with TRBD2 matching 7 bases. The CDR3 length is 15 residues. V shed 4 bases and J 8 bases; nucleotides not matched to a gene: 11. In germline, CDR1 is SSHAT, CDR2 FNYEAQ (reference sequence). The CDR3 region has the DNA TGTGCCAGCAGCTCCCAGCTTGGGGGGGTTGATGAGCAGTTCTTC. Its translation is CASSSQLGGVDEQFF.

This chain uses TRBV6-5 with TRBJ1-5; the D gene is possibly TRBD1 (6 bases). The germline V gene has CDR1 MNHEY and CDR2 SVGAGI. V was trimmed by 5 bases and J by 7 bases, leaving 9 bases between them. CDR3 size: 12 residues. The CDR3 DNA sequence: TGTGCCAGCAGTGGGGGGGGCCAGCCCCAGCATTTT. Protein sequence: CASSGGGQPQHF.

CDR3: CASSLLGVNEKLFF. In nucleotides, the CDR3 is TGTGCCAGCAGCTTGCTCGGGGTGAATGAAAAACTGTTTTTT. The chain links TRBV5-6 to TRBJ1-4; D is unresolved. Germline CDR1 is SGHDT and CDR2 is YYEEEE. The CDR3 runs 14 residues. V gave up 1 base and J gave up 5 bases, with 9 bases separating them.

The DNA for the CDR3 is TGTGCCAGTAGTGGGCAGGGGGGTTACGAGCAGTACTTC. It codes for CASSGQGGYEQYF. The V call is TRBV19, the J call TRBJ2-7; the D gene is possibly TRBD1 (7 bases). CDR3 length equals 13 residues. Germline V CDR1 and CDR2: LNHDA, SQIVND (reference sequence). The V end lost 5 bases, the J end lost 4 bases, and 12 bases lay between the germline ends. Full variable domain (rest looked up from reference TRBV19 and TRBJ2-7): DGGITQSPKYLFRKEGQNVTLSCEQNLNHDAMYWYRQDPGQGLRLIYYSQIVNDFQKGDIAEGYSVSREKKESFPLTVTSAQKNPTAFYLCASSGQGGYEQYFGPGTRLTVT.

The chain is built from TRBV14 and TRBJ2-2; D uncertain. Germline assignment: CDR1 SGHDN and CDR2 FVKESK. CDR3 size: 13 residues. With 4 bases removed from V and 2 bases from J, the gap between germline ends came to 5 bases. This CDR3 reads CASSRANTGELFF. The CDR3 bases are TGTGCCAGCAGCCGGGCCAACACCGGGGAGCTGTTTTTT.

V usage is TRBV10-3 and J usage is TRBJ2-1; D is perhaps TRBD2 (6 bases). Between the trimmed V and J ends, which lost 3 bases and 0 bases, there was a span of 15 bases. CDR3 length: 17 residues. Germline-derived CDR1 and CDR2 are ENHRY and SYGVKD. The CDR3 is CAISEVWRGDSYNEQFF. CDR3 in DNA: TGTGCCATCAGTGAAGTATGGCGGGGAGACTCCTACAATGAGCAGTTCTTC.

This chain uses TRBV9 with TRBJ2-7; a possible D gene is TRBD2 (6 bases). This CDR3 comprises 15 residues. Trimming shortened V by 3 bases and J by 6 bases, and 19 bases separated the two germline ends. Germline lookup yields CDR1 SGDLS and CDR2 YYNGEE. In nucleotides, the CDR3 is TGTGCCAGCAGCGCAGACGACGGTGCCGGGGGCGAGCAGTACTTC. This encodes CASSADDGAGGEQYF.

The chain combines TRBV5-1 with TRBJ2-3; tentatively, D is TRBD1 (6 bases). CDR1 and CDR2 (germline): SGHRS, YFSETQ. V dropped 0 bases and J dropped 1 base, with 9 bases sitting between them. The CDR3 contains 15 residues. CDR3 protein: CASSLADSRTDTQYF. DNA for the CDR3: TGCGCCAGCAGCTTGGCGGACAGCCGCACAGATACGCAGTATTTT.

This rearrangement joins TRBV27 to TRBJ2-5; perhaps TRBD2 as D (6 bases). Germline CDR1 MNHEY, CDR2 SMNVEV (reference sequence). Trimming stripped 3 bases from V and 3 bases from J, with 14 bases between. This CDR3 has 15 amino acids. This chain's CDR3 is CASSLGTHPEETQYF. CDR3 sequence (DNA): TGTGCCAGCAGTTTGGGGACTCACCCAGAAGAGACCCAGTACTTC.

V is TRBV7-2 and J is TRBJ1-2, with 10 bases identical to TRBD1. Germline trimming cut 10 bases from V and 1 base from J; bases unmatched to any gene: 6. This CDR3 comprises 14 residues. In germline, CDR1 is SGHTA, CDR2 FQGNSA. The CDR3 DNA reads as TGTGCCATCTCGGACAGGGGGAATAACTATGGCTACACCTTC. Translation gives CAISDRGNNYGYTF.